Below are 17 T cell receptor beta chains sequenced from a single sample in a study of cytomegalovirus exposure and HLA in healthy donors (TCRdb year 2017). Library generation was performed with the immunoSEQ multiplex PCR assay. A mixture of 60 forward primers for TCR Vbeta segments and 13 reverse primers for TCR Jbeta segments was used in the multiplex PCR. TCRdb took over this immuneACCESS table, retaining in-frame rearrangements with V and J assigned. Such tables are incomplete; in checked studies, under half of the missing clones stem from an unresolved V gene, and the remainder is unexplained. Within this sample are fewer than 150,000 clones, with about 80% of them counted one time only. Jointly, the top ten make up about 6.8% of the sample. The specimen was PBMCs. All receptors derive from a man in his forties in good health and CMV-seropositive.

The rearrangement links TRBV9 to TRBJ1-5; D may be TRBD1 (5 bases). V lost 4 bases and J lost 4, with 15 bases in between. The CDR3 spans 15 residues. The germline V gene encodes CDR1 SGDLS and CDR2 YYNGEE. The chain's CDR3 is CASSPRQGRNQPQHF. CDR3 DNA: TGTGCCAGCAGCCCACGGCAGGGAAGGAATCAGCCCCAGCATTTT.

V usage is TRBV19 and J usage is TRBJ2-7; TRBD2 matches at 8 bases. Trimming cost V 5 bases and J 2 bases; bases outside gene matches: 11. The CDR3 contains 16 residues. Germline CDR1 reads LNHDA; CDR2 reads SQIVND (reference sequence). As DNA, the CDR3 is TGTGCCAGTAGTGCCTCAGCGGGAGTCGGCCCCTACGAGCAGTACTTC. Translating it yields CASSASAGVGPYEQYF.

The CDR3 DNA follows: TGTGCCAGTAGTATACGGGAAGGCCAGCCCCAGCATTTT. This encodes CASSIREGQPQHF. The chain joins TRBV19 to TRBJ1-5; unclear D gene. The V gene's germline CDR1 is LNHDA and CDR2 SQIVND (reference sequence). The CDR3 contains 13 residues. Trimming pared 2 bases from V and 7 bases from J, leaving 9 bases between.

The rearrangement links TRBV10-2 to TRBJ2-2; 10 bases line up with TRBD2. CDR1 is WSHSY and CDR2 is SAAADI in the germline V gene. V shed 6 bases, J shed 7 bases, and the junction held 8 bases outside the gene matches. The length of the CDR3 is 15 residues. The CDR3: CASSLAGGVGGELFF. DNA for the CDR3: TGCGCCAGCAGCTTAGCGGGAGGTGTTGGCGGGGAGCTGTTTTTT.

The chain uses TRBV19 and TRBJ2-7, with D maybe TRBD2 (5 bases). CDR1 is LNHDA and CDR2 is SQIVND in the germline V gene (reference sequence). CDR3 length equals 14 residues. V was pared by 5 bases and J by 0 bases, with 11 bases between. CDR3 residues: CASSLVTSSYEQYF. The CDR3 bases are TGTGCCAGTAGTCTCGTCACTAGCTCCTACGAGCAGTACTTC.

The chain carries TRBV5-4 and TRBJ2-3, with 8 bases aligning to TRBD1. Unmatched junction bases numbered 3, after V lost 0 bases and J lost 0 bases. CDR1 is SGHNT and CDR2 is YYREEE in the germline V gene (reference sequence). The CDR3 contains 16 residues. In nucleotides, the CDR3 is TGTGCCAGCAGCTTGGTCAGGGGGCTTAGCACAGATACGCAGTATTTT. Protein sequence: CASSLVRGLSTDTQYF.

The chain couples TRBV6-4 to TRBJ2-3; D ambiguous. CDR1 is MRHNA, CDR2 SNTAGT, per germline. Deletions cut 2 bases from V and 4 bases from J, with 7 bases between. The CDR3 extends over 13 amino acids. The CDR3 region has the DNA TGTGCCAGCAGTGACGGCGAGGCAGATACGCAGTATTTT. Its protein product is CASSDGEADTQYF.

In its sample, this clone was seen once. The gene calls are TRBV6-5 and TRBJ1-2, with a weak D call TRBD1 (6 bases). With 5 bases removed from V and 13 bases from J, the gap between germline ends came to 20 bases. In germline, CDR1 is MNHEY, CDR2 SVGAGI. The CDR3 extends over 13 amino acids. The CDR3 sequence: CASSGPPRGAGTF. The CDR3 nucleotides read TGTGCCAGCAGTGGCCCCCCACGGGGGGCGGGCACCTTC.

This chain links TRBV19 with TRBJ2-5; no definite D call. This CDR3 has 15 amino acids. The germline V gene has CDR1 LNHDA and CDR2 SQIVND (reference sequence). V dropped 5 bases and J dropped 5 bases, with 18 bases sitting between them. The CDR3 is CASSSQHHSGETQYF. Here the CDR3 DNA reads TGTGCCAGTAGTTCCCAACACCACAGTGGCGAGACCCAGTACTTC.

The genes are TRBV4-2 and TRBJ1-2; 9 nucleotides align to TRBD1. CDR3 size: 15 residues. V lost 3 bases, J lost 8 bases, and 10 bases stayed unmatched. Germline assignment: CDR1 LGHNA and CDR2 YNFKEQ. In DNA form, the CDR3 reads TGTGCCAGCAGCCAGGGGGGACAGGGACCGGTGGGCTACACCTTC. Residues: CASSQGGQGPVGYTF.

The V and J genes are TRBV5-4 and TRBJ2-1; D might be TRBD2 (5 bases). The CDR3 is made up of 17 amino acids. Germline assignment: CDR1 SGHNT and CDR2 YYREEE (reference sequence). V shed 0 bases and J shed 6 bases, with 19 bases lying between them. The CDR3 DNA sequence: TGTGCCAGCAGCTTGGTCCACCGGGCTCCGAGCGGCAATGAGCAGTTCTTC. As protein: CASSLVHRAPSGNEQFF.

This clone was picked up one time. This chain links TRBV5-5 with TRBJ2-5, with TRBD2 identical over 11 bases. The last part of the DNA fits TRBJ2-7 better; the J call may be wrong. CDR1 is SGHKS and CDR2 is YYEKEE in the germline V gene (reference sequence). The CDR3 spans 13 residues. The CDR3 bases are TGTGCCAGTAGAACTAGCGGGAGTGACGAGCAGTACTTC. Translated: CASRTSGSDEQYF.

The rearrangement links TRBV6-1 to TRBJ2-4; D is perhaps TRBD2 (7 bases). The V end was cut by 10 bases, the J end by 7 bases, with 23 bases between. The CDR3 runs to 15 residues. The germline V gene encodes CDR1 MNHNS and CDR2 SASEGT. The CDR3 region has the DNA TGTGCCACCTCCGGGGAGGGGGGAGGGAGGAACATTCAGTACTTC. Protein product: CATSGEGGGRNIQYF.

This chain links TRBV2 with TRBJ1-5; D is possibly TRBD1 (5 bases). V shed 8 bases and J shed 2 bases, with 13 bases lying between them. The CDR3 runs to 14 residues. Germline CDR1 reads SNHLY; CDR2 reads FYNNEI. CDR3 sequence (DNA): TGTGCCAGCTCGACAGCGTTCGGCAATCAGCCCCAGCATTTT. The encoded protein is CASSTAFGNQPQHF. Full variable domain (rest looked up from reference TRBV2 and TRBJ1-5): EPEVTQTPSHQVTQMGQEVILRCVPISNHLYFYWYRQILGQKVEFLVSFYNNEISEKSEIFDDQFSVERPDGSNFTLKIRSTKLEDSAMYFCASSTAFGNQPQHFGDGTRLSIL.

This sequence joins TRBV19 and TRBJ2-1; perhaps TRBD1 as D (6 bases). The CDR3 is made up of 13 amino acids. Trimming removed 5 bases at V and 4 bases at J, with 9 bases between. From germline, CDR1 is LNHDA and CDR2 SQIVND (reference sequence). The CDR3 region has the DNA TGTGCCAGTAGTTGGGACATTTACAATGAGCAGTTCTTC. This encodes CASSWDIYNEQFF. Full variable domain (outside the CDR3, taken from reference TRBV19 and TRBJ2-1): DGGITQSPKYLFRKEGQNVTLSCEQNLNHDAMYWYRQDPGQGLRLIYYSQIVNDFQKGDIAEGYSVSREKKESFPLTVTSAQKNPTAFYLCASSWDIYNEQFFGPGTRLTVL.

V gene TRBV9 combines with J gene TRBJ2-7; D unclear. Germline V CDR1 and CDR2: SGDLS, YYNGEE. The CDR3 is 14 residues long. V gave up 0 bases and J gave up 3 bases, with 10 bases separating them. The CDR3 protein is CASSVGGAGYEQYF. CDR3 nucleotides: TGTGCCAGCAGCGTAGGTGGTGCCGGCTACGAGCAGTACTTC.

V usage is TRBV19 and J usage is TRBJ2-7, with TRBD2 as a possible D gene (5 bases). Germline loops: CDR1 LNHDA, CDR2 SQIVND (reference sequence). V was cut by 5 bases and J by 2 bases, with 10 bases left in between. CDR3 length: 13 amino acids. CDR3 DNA sequence: TGTGCCAGTAGTGCTAGCACCACCTACGAGCAGTACTTC. Its protein is CASSASTTYEQYF.